What follows describes a single T cell receptor beta chain. Tumor tissue was taken before any definitive surgery or chemotherapy was given. Sequencing used immunoSEQ multiplex PCR; TCRdb keeps in-frame clones, though not all of them. Here the sample spans about 15,000 clones, 80% to 90% being singletons. The V segment lost 4 bases and the J segment 0 bases; nucleotides outside the gene matches: 2. Germline V lookup: CDR1 SGHRS, CDR2 YFSETQ. The length of the CDR3 is 15 residues. This specimen belongs to a study of high-grade serous ovarian cancer treatment subgroups. This clonotype was sampled from a human donor with high-grade serous ovarian cancer. Sequencing input: tumor tissue. The V gene is TRBV5-1, the J gene TRBJ2-1; 9 nucleotides align to TRBD2. The CDR3 spells CASSSGGSSYNEQFF. The CDR3 DNA reads as TGCGCCAGCAGCAGCGGGGGGAGCTCCTACAATGAGCAGTTCTTC.